This T cell receptor (beta chain) was documented in a study of blood T cells in healthy people across ages. Study-level points and caveats: In these data, TCR beta diversity tracked strongly with naive T cell percentage.

The sample, roughly 9.1 milliliters of peripheral blood, was drawn from each donor. The authors ran a second PCR of about 6 to 11 cycles using a sample-barcoded 5' primer and a J-beta primer mix. The authors tagged each cDNA molecule using a template-switch adaptor with 12 random nucleotides. TCRdb re-analysed the 5' RACE reads in MiXCR, keeping a single row per CDR3 protein. Seen here are about 1.4 million distinct CDR3 sequences, approximately 63% observed once, and the top ten hold under 8.5%. Of note for this clonotype: As yet, its antigen is unknown.

Sequences were obtained from blood. This clonotype was obtained from a man aged 18-30 years in good health.

CDR3 residues: CASSQTSGSFEQFF. The CDR3 region has the DNA TGTGCCAGCAGCCAGACTAGCGGGAGTTTTGAGCAGTTCTTC. The V gene is TRBV7-8, the J gene TRBJ2-1; the match to TRBD2 covers 12 bases. This CDR3 region has 14 residues. Trimming at V came to 5 bases and at J to 9 bases, leaving 5 bases not matched to a gene. CDR1 and CDR2 from the germline V gene are SGHVS and FQNEAQ.